The 15 T cell receptor beta chains below come from one sample, sequenced in a study of T cell repertoires in cytomegalovirus infection (dated by TCRdb to 2018 to 2020). Sequencing was performed on an Illumina HiSeq 1500. Using fastp at Q25 and MiXCR, TCRdb reprocessed the public reads and kept productive beta chains. Identical CDR3 proteins give one entry, which carries the most common genes and DNA. The sample table records more than 200,000 distinct CDR3 sequences; around 8.7% of these occur just once. The top ten clones comprise around 16% of the sample. The sample consisted of PBMCs. The receptors here all came from a human donor in good health (CMV status not recorded). Some clones in this sample may be carry-over from other donors' samples.

The chain links TRBV6-1 to TRBJ2-7; 15 bases match TRBD2. The V gene's germline CDR1 is MNHNS and CDR2 SASEGT. The J segment lost 4 bases and the V segment lost 6 bases, leaving 7 bases of the junction unmatched. This CDR3 is 16 amino acids long. The CDR3 loop is CASRAAGTSGRYEQYF. Written as DNA, the CDR3 is TGTGCCAGCAGAGCAGCGGGGACTAGCGGGAGGTACGAGCAGTACTTC.

This clonotype was found many times. This chain uses TRBV5-6 with TRBJ1-6; perhaps TRBD1 as D (5 bases). CDR1 is SGHDT and CDR2 is YYEEEE in the germline V gene. The germline V and J ends were trimmed by 0 bases and 7 bases, with 11 bases remaining between them. This CDR3 has 15 residues. CDR3 amino acids: CASSLGAGGNSPLHF. CDR3 coding DNA: TGTGCCAGCAGCTTGGGGGCGGGGGGGAATTCACCCCTCCACTTT. Full variable domain (rest looked up from reference TRBV5-6 and TRBJ1-6): DAGVTQSPTHLIKTRGQQVTLRCSPKSGHDTVSWYQQALGQGPQFIFQYYEEEERQRGNFPDRFSGHQFPNYSSELNVNALLLGDSALYLCASSLGAGGNSPLHFGNGTRLTVT.

This clonotype was detected only a few times. The chain uses TRBV7-9 and TRBJ2-1; no reliable D call. This CDR3 is built from 11 residues. Germline CDR1 is SEHNR and CDR2 is FQNEAQ (reference sequence). V lost 5 bases to trimming and J lost 6 bases, with 5 bases between them. CDR3 in DNA: TGTGCCAGCAGCCGGATCAATGAGCAGTTCTTC. It is translated as CASSRINEQFF.

The V call is TRBV10-3, the J call TRBJ2-3; perhaps TRBD2 as D (5 bases). V was cut by 5 bases and J by 1 base, with 7 bases left in between. The length of the CDR3 is 13 residues. The V gene's germline CDR1 is ENHRY and CDR2 SYGVKD. As DNA, the CDR3 is TGTGCCATCAGTAAGGGAGGCACAGATACGCAGTATTTT. Translating gives CAISKGGTDTQYF.

This clonotype was counted many times. The chain joins TRBV20-1 to TRBJ2-1, with 11 nucleotides matching TRBD2. The CDR3 has 13 residues. The V and J ends lost 7 bases and 9 bases, in that order; junction bases with no gene match: 8. Germline V lookup: CDR1 DFQATT, CDR2 SNEGSKA (reference sequence). CDR3 in DNA: TGCAGTGGCTTAGCGGGAGGGCCAGGTGAGCAGTTCTTC. Translating gives CSGLAGGPGEQFF.

This clonotype was detected ten times or more. The V call is TRBV11-2, the J call TRBJ2-1; 10 positions match TRBD2. This CDR3 comprises 16 residues. Germline trimming cut 10 bases from V and 7 bases from J; bases unmatched to any gene: 16. Looked up from germline, CDR1 is SGHAT and CDR2 is FQNNGV. The DNA of the CDR3 is TGTGCCACTTCGGTAGCGGGAGGTGGTACAAGAAATGAGCAGTTCTTC. This codes for CATSVAGGGTRNEQFF.

This clonotype occurred many times. The V call is TRBV7-2, the J call TRBJ2-7, with 8 positions matching TRBD2. The CDR3 covers 15 residues. V lost 8 bases to trimming and J lost 2 bases; unmatched junction nucleotides: 11. Germline V CDR1 and CDR2: SGHTA, FQGNSA. The CDR3 reads CASQRGRETPYEQYF. CDR3 DNA sequence: TGTGCCAGCCAGCGGGGGCGGGAGACCCCCTACGAGCAGTACTTC.

The sample holds many counts of this clonotype. CDR3 amino acids: CASTPGTSGGPSSYNEQFF. The CDR3, as DNA: TGTGCCAGCACCCCAGGGACTAGCGGGGGTCCGAGCTCCTACAATGAGCAGTTCTTC. The chain links TRBV2 to TRBJ2-1; 14 nucleotides match TRBD2. CDR3 size: 19 residues. Germline CDR1 SNHLY, CDR2 FYNNEI. With V trimmed by 7 bases and J by 0 bases, 11 bases remained unmatched.

In its sample, this clonotype was seen many times. The rearrangement joins TRBV7-2 to TRBJ1-1, with D hard to call. V was pared by 3 bases and J by 6 bases, with 14 bases between. From germline, CDR1 is SGHTA and CDR2 FQGNSA. CDR3 length: 14 residues. Written as DNA, the CDR3 is TGTGCCAGCAGCTTGTCTCTTACTAGACCTGAAGCTTTCTTT. Its translation: CASSLSLTRPEAFF.

The rearrangement joins TRBV27 to TRBJ2-1; 11 bases align to TRBD2. The V segment lost 7 bases and the J segment 6 bases; nucleotides outside the gene matches: 20. Germline V lookup: CDR1 MNHEY, CDR2 SMNVEV (reference sequence). The CDR3 consists of 19 residues. CDR3 in DNA: TGTGCCAGCACTCCGAGATTGTTAGCGGGAGGGGAGACTGCCAATGAGCAGTTCTTC. Amino acid sequence: CASTPRLLAGGETANEQFF.

This clonotype was observed a few times. The chain uses TRBV2 and TRBJ2-6; D is ambiguous. V was pared by 4 bases and J by 0 bases, with 16 bases between. This CDR3 has 18 residues. CDR1 SNHLY and CDR2 FYNNEI come from the germline V gene. CDR3 amino acids: CASSVESSQFSGANVLTF. Written as DNA, the CDR3 is TGTGCCAGCAGTGTTGAGAGCAGTCAATTCTCTGGGGCCAACGTCCTGACTTTC.

This clonotype was seen many times. Relative to the germline gene, one junction end is altered; a read error may explain this. The V call is TRBV28, the J call TRBJ2-4; no clear D gene. The CDR3 runs to 13 residues. Germline V CDR1 and CDR2: MDHEN, SYDVKM. The CDR3, as DNA: TGTGCCAGCTGTTTGGGAGCCAAAAACATTCAGTACTTC. Its protein product is CASCLGAKNIQYF.

The sample holds many counts of this clonotype. This chain uses TRBV7-2 with TRBJ2-5; a weak D match, TRBD1 (5 bases). Germline V gene sequence: CDR1 SGHTA, CDR2 FQGNSA. The CDR3 is 15 residues long. V was trimmed by 4 bases and J by 1 base, leaving 13 bases between them. This chain's CDR3 is CASSSNGHTQETQYF. CDR3 DNA sequence: TGTGCCAGCAGCTCCAATGGACATACCCAAGAGACCCAGTACTTC.

This clonotype came up a few times. V usage is TRBV29-1 and J usage is TRBJ2-5, with D possibly TRBD2 on 6 matching bases. CDR1 and CDR2 from the germline V gene are SQVTM and ANQGSEA. V shed 4 bases and J shed 5 bases, with 11 bases lying between them. This CDR3 comprises 12 residues. The CDR3 here is CSVAGVGETQYF. The CDR3 DNA reads as TGCAGCGTTGCGGGGGTAGGGGAGACCCAGTACTTC.

Many counts were recorded for this clonotype. The chain couples TRBV28 to TRBJ1-2; D remains ambiguous. This CDR3 is 12 amino acids long. V was cut by 3 bases and J by 5 bases, with 7 bases left in between. Germline lookup yields CDR1 MDHEN and CDR2 SYDVKM. Here the CDR3 reads CASSFPDYGYTF. The CDR3 coding sequence is TGTGCCAGCAGTTTTCCCGATTATGGCTACACCTTC.